Listed below are T cell receptor beta chains from one sample, sequenced in a study of blood T cell repertoires in COVID-19. TCRdb keeps only in-frame clones here, not all; method: immunoSEQ multiplex PCR. The table has over 130,000 clones, about 87% seen once. Specimen: peripheral blood. The receptor source for this set is a man aged 60-69 years with active or convalescent COVID-19. CDR3s include the opening cysteine and the closing phenylalanine or tryptophan.

j_gene: TRBJ2-1; v_gene: TRBV5-6; CDR3aa: CASSLSLWRSSPNEQFF
j_gene: TRBJ1-4; v_gene: TRBV4-1; CDR3aa: CASSQPDREVYEKLFF
j_gene: TRBJ2-7; v_gene: TRBV4-2; CDR3aa: CASSQALGSSYEQYF
j_gene: TRBJ2-7; v_gene: TRBV11-2; CDR3aa: CASSLGQAGEGYEQYF
j_gene: TRBJ2-7; v_gene: TRBV10-3; CDR3aa: CAIRLAGGYEQYF
j_gene: TRBJ2-5; v_gene: TRBV24-1; CDR3aa: CATSLGQASAETQYF
j_gene: TRBJ2-2; v_gene: TRBV24-1; CDR3aa: CATSDLGRGTGELFF
j_gene: TRBJ1-5; v_gene: TRBV29-1; CDR3aa: CSVGLGGSNQPQHF
j_gene: TRBJ2-1; v_gene: TRBV2; CDR3aa: CASSDERGFYNEQFF
j_gene: TRBJ1-6; v_gene: TRBV6-4; CDR3aa: CASSDSSRVGFPSPLHF
j_gene: TRBJ1-2; v_gene: TRBV19; CDR3aa: CASRNFTGGNGYTF
j_gene: TRBJ2-1; v_gene: TRBV6-4; CDR3aa: CASNLSLAGDPLTYNEQFF
j_gene: TRBJ1-1; v_gene: TRBV7-9; CDR3aa: CASSGSPGTEAFF
j_gene: TRBJ2-1; v_gene: TRBV9; CDR3aa: CASSVEGQGPNEQFF
j_gene: TRBJ2-3; v_gene: TRBV28; CDR3aa: CASSLLGQGGRTDTQYF
j_gene: TRBJ2-5; v_gene: TRBV2; CDR3aa: CASSPGGLGETQYF
j_gene: TRBJ2-2; v_gene: TRBV6-6; CDR3aa: CASRRLQGAENTGELFF
j_gene: TRBJ2-3; v_gene: TRBV10-1; CDR3aa: CATKEDRDYDTQYF
j_gene: TRBJ2-7; v_gene: TRBV28; CDR3aa: CASNDKGVGFEGQYF
j_gene: TRBJ1-4; v_gene: TRBV28; CDR3aa: CASSNPRGGEKLFF
j_gene: TRBJ2-2; v_gene: TRBV10-3; CDR3aa: CAISEVVPQGNTGELFF
j_gene: TRBJ1-1; v_gene: TRBV9; CDR3aa: CASSVGTDLNPEAFF
j_gene: TRBJ2-1; v_gene: TRBV7-9; CDR3aa: CASSPPGLREGEQFF
j_gene: TRBJ1-1; v_gene: TRBV14; CDR3aa: CASSQSKGAGRHTEAFF
j_gene: TRBJ2-7; v_gene: TRBV9; CDR3aa: CASSLHSGRAYEQYF
j_gene: TRBJ2-7; v_gene: TRBV7-2; CDR3aa: CASSPRDRRTYEQYF
j_gene: TRBJ2-1; v_gene: TRBV15; CDR3aa: CATSSTSGAPNEQFF
j_gene: TRBJ2-7; v_gene: TRBV4-3; CDR3aa: CASSRGLADEQYF
j_gene: TRBJ1-2; v_gene: TRBV5-4; CDR3aa: CASSSGQTPNYGYTF
j_gene: TRBJ1-3; v_gene: TRBV20-1; CDR3aa: CSASKISRGSGNTIYF
j_gene: TRBJ2-7; v_gene: TRBV7-2; CDR3aa: CASSLVGTGSYEQYF
j_gene: TRBJ2-1; v_gene: TRBV7-9; CDR3aa: CASSLGPRAGQFF
j_gene: TRBJ2-1; v_gene: TRBV28; CDR3aa: CASSSNSGRAYNEQFF
j_gene: TRBJ1-2; v_gene: TRBV6-6; CDR3aa: CASSGQGVDYGYTF
j_gene: TRBJ1-4; v_gene: TRBV5-6; CDR3aa: CASSTGQILVF
j_gene: TRBJ2-5; v_gene: TRBV5-1; CDR3aa: CASSLEGTGSETQYF
j_gene: TRBJ1-2; v_gene: TRBV28; CDR3aa: CASSFGGGEIWYGYTF
j_gene: TRBJ2-1; v_gene: TRBV29-1; CDR3aa: CSGNRGNGRNEQFF
j_gene: TRBJ1-4; v_gene: TRBV29-1; CDR3aa: CSANRGTNEKLFF
j_gene: TRBJ2-7; v_gene: TRBV28; CDR3aa: CASRTGGYEQYF